These T cell receptor beta chains were read from a single sample in a study of T cell responses to AZD1222 COVID-19 vaccine. The repertoire was sequenced with immunoSEQ multiplex PCR; TCRdb's copy has only in-frame clones and lacks some. The sample carries 120,000 or so clones, 80% to 90% recorded once. Sequences were derived from peripheral blood, sampled on day 0 of AZD1222 vaccination. These TCRs come from an adult in good health. Both conserved end residues are part of each CDR3. Each record gives: D gene, J gene, V gene, clone size, CDR3 protein, CDR3 DNA. D genes are given only for firm matches. Rows give clone size only sometimes, using once, few, many, or a class for an expanded clone.

D gene: TRBD1; J gene: TRBJ1-1; V gene: TRBV7-3; clone size: -; CDR3 protein: CASSWGTGEGTEAFF; CDR3 DNA: TGTGCCAGCAGCTGGGGGACAGGGGAGGGCACTGAAGCTTTCTTT
D gene: -; J gene: TRBJ1-2; V gene: TRBV29-1; clone size: -; CDR3 protein: CSVDKAQGSASGYGYTF; CDR3 DNA: TGCAGCGTTGACAAAGCACAGGGATCCGCCTCGGGCTATGGCTACACCTTC
D gene: -; J gene: TRBJ2-5; V gene: TRBV5-6; clone size: -; CDR3 protein: CASSSYSGRETQYF; CDR3 DNA: TGTGCCAGCAGCTCCTACTCCGGGCGGGAGACCCAGTACTTC
D gene: TRBD1; J gene: TRBJ1-1; V gene: TRBV7-2; clone size: -; CDR3 protein: CASRPDRGNTEAFF; CDR3 DNA: TGTGCCAGCAGACCGGACAGGGGGAACACTGAAGCTTTCTTT
D gene: TRBD1; J gene: TRBJ1-4; V gene: TRBV28; clone size: -; CDR3 protein: CASRPGQGMREKLFF; CDR3 DNA: TGTGCCAGCAGGCCGGGACAGGGGATGAGAGAAAAACTGTTTTTT
D gene: -; J gene: TRBJ1-5; V gene: TRBV2; clone size: -; CDR3 protein: CASSLGSWQPQHF; CDR3 DNA: TGTGCCAGCAGTTTAGGGTCCTGGCAGCCCCAGCATTTT
D gene: -; J gene: TRBJ1-3; V gene: TRBV7-6; clone size: -; CDR3 protein: CASSPTGSGNTIYF; CDR3 DNA: TGTGCCAGCAGCCCAACGGGGTCTGGAAACACCATATATTTT
D gene: -; J gene: TRBJ1-5; V gene: TRBV19; clone size: once; CDR3 protein: CASSIGEQGIQPQHF; CDR3 DNA: TGTGCCAGTAGTATAGGGGAACAGGGCATCCAGCCCCAGCATTTT
D gene: TRBD1; J gene: TRBJ1-1; V gene: TRBV9; clone size: -; CDR3 protein: CASSAGTGGITEAFF; CDR3 DNA: TGTGCCAGCAGCGCCGGGACAGGGGGTATCACTGAAGCTTTCTTT
D gene: -; J gene: TRBJ2-4; V gene: TRBV7-8; clone size: -; CDR3 protein: CASSPDPGEPNIQYF; CDR3 DNA: TGTGCCAGCAGCCCAGACCCAGGGGAACCAAACATTCAGTACTTC
D gene: TRBD1; J gene: TRBJ1-5; V gene: TRBV24-1; clone size: -; CDR3 protein: CASRKGTGGQPQHF; CDR3 DNA: TGTGCCTCGCGAAAAGGGACAGGGGGACAGCCCCAGCATTTT
D gene: -; J gene: TRBJ2-1; V gene: TRBV6-2/TRBV6-3; clone size: -; CDR3 protein: CASSYAGYNEQFF; CDR3 DNA: TGTGCCAGCAGTTACGCAGGGTACAATGAGCAGTTCTTC
D gene: -; J gene: TRBJ2-7; V gene: TRBV5-1; clone size: -; CDR3 protein: CASSLGDGGYERQYF; CDR3 DNA: TGCGCCAGCAGCTTGGGGGACGGGGGCTACGAGCGGCAGTACTTC
D gene: -; J gene: TRBJ1-1; V gene: TRBV27; clone size: -; CDR3 protein: CASSSGAFIDTEAFF; CDR3 DNA: TGTGCCAGCAGTTCCGGGGCGTTTATTGACACTGAAGCTTTCTTT
D gene: -; J gene: TRBJ1-1; V gene: TRBV1; clone size: few; CDR3 protein: CTSSPKTGYTRDTEAFF; CDR3 DNA: TGCACCAGCAGCCCGAAGACAGGGTATACGCGGGACACTGAAGCTTTCTTT
D gene: -; J gene: TRBJ1-2; V gene: TRBV7-2; clone size: -; CDR3 protein: CASSLGSGHNYGYTF; CDR3 DNA: TGTGCCAGCAGCTTAGGTTCAGGACATAACTATGGCTACACCTTC
D gene: -; J gene: TRBJ1-2; V gene: TRBV5-6; clone size: -; CDR3 protein: CASRTGQSYGYTF; CDR3 DNA: TGTGCCAGCAGAACCGGACAGAGCTATGGCTACACCTTC
D gene: TRBD2; J gene: TRBJ2-7; V gene: TRBV10-3; clone size: -; CDR3 protein: CAIRPWGGGRNEQYF; CDR3 DNA: TGTGCCATCAGGCCCTGGGGGGGAGGGAGGAACGAGCAGTACTTC
D gene: -; J gene: TRBJ1-4; V gene: TRBV30; clone size: -; CDR3 protein: CAWTKGGSNEKLFF; CDR3 DNA: TGTGCCTGGACCAAGGGGGGATCTAATGAAAAACTGTTTTTT
D gene: TRBD1; J gene: TRBJ1-5; V gene: TRBV7-9; clone size: -; CDR3 protein: CASSLGTGVNQPQHF; CDR3 DNA: TGTGCCAGCAGCTTAGGGACAGGGGTCAATCAGCCCCAGCATTTT
D gene: TRBD1; J gene: TRBJ1-2; V gene: TRBV5-4; clone size: -; CDR3 protein: CASSLGQGVFDTF; CDR3 DNA: TGTGCCAGCAGCTTGGGACAGGGGGTCTTCGACACCTTC
D gene: -; J gene: TRBJ2-2; V gene: TRBV7-2; clone size: -; CDR3 protein: CASSLAPATGELFF; CDR3 DNA: TGTGCCAGCAGCTTAGCCCCGGCCACCGGGGAGCTGTTTTTT
D gene: -; J gene: TRBJ1-3; V gene: TRBV30; clone size: -; CDR3 protein: CAEHIGLGNTIYF; CDR3 DNA: TGTGCGGAGCACATTGGACTTGGAAACACCATATATTTT